This T cell receptor beta chain was observed in a study of T cell responses to AZD1222 COVID-19 vaccine. As regards this clone: Antigen unknown.

Broader study findings: Spike-wide coverage was observed for vaccine-associated CD4 TCRs, with dominant responses at 160-218 and 743-854.

Assay used: immunoSEQ multiplex PCR; TCRdb lists only in-frame clones, some missing. The repertoire has about 79,000 clones, about 91% of them found once; the top ten carry roughly 6.4%. V was shortened by 4 bases and J by 7 bases, with 17 bases between the two germline ends. The CDR3 extends over 15 amino acids. The germline V gene has CDR1 LNHDA and CDR2 SQIVND (reference sequence). The sample here was peripheral blood, taken on day 0 of MenACWY control vaccination. The receptor comes from an adult in good health. The V gene is TRBV19, the J gene TRBJ1-5, with D possibly matching TRBD1 (6 bases). CDR3 coding DNA: TGTGCCAGTAGTACTGGCAGGGGTCAGTGGCAGCCCCAGCATTTT. This translates into CASSTGRGQWQPQHF. Using reference TRBV19 and TRBJ1-5 for the parts outside the CDR3, the full variable domain is DGGITQSPKYLFRKEGQNVTLSCEQNLNHDAMYWYRQDPGQGLRLIYYSQIVNDFQKGDIAEGYSVSREKKESFPLTVTSAQKNPTAFYLCASSTGRGQWQPQHFGDGTRLSIL.